These 5 T cell receptor beta chains share one sample of origin, sequenced in a study of shared clonotypes between healthy human individuals. TCRdb keeps only in-frame clones here, not all; method: immunoSEQ multiplex PCR. The sample consists of about 450,000 clones, 79% of them appearing once. The sequenced sample consisted of PBMCs. All receptors derive from a woman aged 40 to 50 in good health. Some clones in this sample may be carry-over from other donors' samples.

V and J are TRBV5-1 and TRBJ2-7, with D unclear. The CDR3 covers 16 residues. Germline-derived CDR1 and CDR2 are SGHRS and YFSETQ. Trimming cost V 0 bases and J 0 bases, with 13 bases left between them. CDR3: CASSLGPPQSSYEQYF. CDR3 in DNA: TGCGCCAGCAGCTTGGGGCCCCCCCAGAGCTCCTACGAGCAGTACTTC. Variable domain in full (rest from reference TRBV5-1 and TRBJ2-7): KAGVTQTPRYLIKTRGQQVTLSCSPISGHRSVSWYQQTPGQGLQFLFEYFSETQRNKGNFPGRFSGRQFSNSRSEMNVSTLELGDSALYLCASSLGPPQSSYEQYFGPGTRLTVT.

The V and J genes are TRBV10-3 and TRBJ2-1, with 14 bases lining up with TRBD2. The CDR3 is 18 amino acids. From germline, CDR1 is ENHRY and CDR2 SYGVKD. Trimming cost V 6 bases and J 0 bases; bases outside gene matches: 7. Here the CDR3 reads CAIRPRTSGRSSYNEQFF. Here the CDR3 DNA reads TGTGCCATCAGACCAAGGACTAGCGGGAGGAGCTCCTACAATGAGCAGTTCTTC.

This clone has just a few counts. The V and J genes are TRBV2 and TRBJ2-1; D gene unclear. V was trimmed by 6 bases and J by 0 bases, leaving 9 bases between them. Looked up from germline, CDR1 is SNHLY and CDR2 is FYNNEI. The CDR3 has 14 residues. The CDR3 sequence is CASSPRSSYNEQFF. Here the CDR3 DNA reads TGTGCCAGCAGCCCCAGATCCTCCTACAATGAGCAGTTCTTC.

CDR3 sequence (DNA): TGTGCCAGCAGCTTGCTCATTCGGGCCAAGCACGAGCAGTACTTC. Residues: CASSLLIRAKHEQYF. The V call is TRBV5-6, the J call TRBJ2-7; D ambiguous. There are 15 residues in the CDR3. The V end was cut by 1 base, the J end by 5 bases, with 16 bases between. The germline CDR1 and CDR2 sequences are SGHDT and YYEEEE.

The chain carries TRBV6-1 and TRBJ1-1; 10 bases are shared with TRBD1. The V gene's germline CDR1 is MNHNS and CDR2 SASEGT. J gave up 4 bases and V 3 bases, and 2 bases lay outside the gene matches. This CDR3 contains 14 residues. The CDR3 coding sequence is TGTGCCAGCAGTGATCGGACAGGGGGCACTGAAGCTTTCTTT. Translating gives CASSDRTGGTEAFF.